The subject of this entry is one T cell receptor (beta chain). Different DNA sequences within this sample yield the same CDR3. CDR3 size: 14 residues. Germline CDR1 and CDR2: SEHNR and FQNEAQ (reference sequence). V was trimmed by 1 base and J by 0 bases, leaving 6 bases between them. In the study's own analysis: Estimation of nucleated cell counts relied on the amplification of reference gene primers. This table comes from immunoSEQ multiplex PCR, and its TCRdb copy is limited to in-frame clones, with some not included. The DNA gave D and trimming, while V, J and clone size come from that table. The data show under 250,000 clones, roughly 84% seen once. The record originates from a study of blood T cell repertoires in COVID-19. As for the study in general: Collection of acute and convalescent COVID-19 samples took place in the United States, Italy and Spain. T cells, B-cell-depleted T cells, or PBMCs supplied cDNA or gDNA.

This chain connects TRBV7-9 to TRBJ1-1, with a weak D call TRBD1 (5 bases). Sequencing was carried out using peripheral blood. The sequence was obtained from a middle-aged woman who had recovered from COVID-19. The chain's CDR3 is CASSLGQMNTEAFF. The CDR3, as DNA: TGTGCCAGCAGCTTAGGACAGATGAACACTGAAGCTTTCTTT. Supplemented by reference TRBV7-9 and TRBJ1-1, the full variable domain reads DTGVSQNPRHKITKRGQNVTFRCDPISEHNRLYWYRQTLGQGPEFLTYFQNEAQLEKSRLLSDRFSAERPKGSFSTLEIQRTEQGDSAMYLCASSLGQMNTEAFFGQGTRLTVV.